These T cell receptor beta chains were read from a single sample in a study of CD8 T cells in ankylosing spondylitis. Each CDR3 protein gets one entry after TCRdb re-called the 5' RACE reads with MiXCR. Here the sample spans 300,000 to 400,000 distinct CDR3 sequences, about 14% being singletons. Source material: blood, either unsorted or a sorted T cell fraction (not recorded which). These receptors all come from a male donor with ankylosing spondylitis or in good health (not recorded which). CDR3s include the opening cysteine and the closing phenylalanine or tryptophan. D genes are given only for firm matches. Rows give clone size only sometimes, using once, few, many, or a class for an expanded clone.

TRBV5-1	-	TRBJ1-3	few	CASSFAGTGNTIYF	TGCGCCAGCAGCTTTGCCGGGACTGGAAACACCATATATTTT
TRBV5-1	TRBD1	TRBJ2-1	few	CASTVQGGGEQFF	TGCGCCAGCACCGTACAGGGGGGCGGTGAGCAGTTCTTC
TRBV20-1	TRBD2	TRBJ2-5	-	CSASRLAGGRGETQYF	TGCAGTGCATCGAGACTAGCGGGGGGGAGAGGAGAGACCCAGTACTTC
TRBV20-1	TRBD2	TRBJ2-5	-	CSARVVTSAETQYF	TGCAGTGCTAGAGTAGTGACTAGCGCGGAGACCCAGTACTTC
TRBV12-3/TRBV12-4	TRBD1	TRBJ1-4	few	CASSLGQGRTNEKLFF	TGTGCCAGCAGTTTAGGACAGGGGAGGACTAATGAAAAACTGTTTTTT
TRBV3-1	-	TRBJ2-3	few	CASSPLGLTSTDTQYF	TGTGCCAGCAGCCCCCTGGGGCTGACTAGCACAGATACGCAGTATTTT
TRBV24-1	TRBD2	TRBJ2-5	-	CATSDSTSGDQETQYF	TGTGCCACCAGTGACTCGACTAGCGGGGATCAAGAGACCCAGTACTTC
TRBV12-3/TRBV12-4	TRBD1	TRBJ2-7	many	CASSPDRGGSYEQYF	TGTGCCAGCAGTCCGGACAGGGGGGGCTCCTACGAGCAGTACTTC
TRBV5-1	-	TRBJ2-5	few	CASSLDGSLQETQYF	TGCGCCAGCAGCTTGGACGGCTCCTTGCAAGAGACCCAGTACTTC
TRBV10-3	-	TRBJ2-3	many	CAVLLAGADTQYF	TGTGCCGTCCTGCTGGCTGGGGCAGATACGCAGTATTTT
TRBV5-1	-	TRBJ2-5	-	CASSLERGTQYF	TGCGCCAGCAGCTTGGAACGGGGGACCCAGTACTTC
TRBV10-3	TRBD1	TRBJ1-6	few	CAIGDRGGSPLHF	TGTGCCATCGGGGACAGGGGAGGTTCACCCCTCCACTTT
TRBV7-2	-	TRBJ2-2	-	CASSLYLHTGELFF	TGTGCCAGCAGCTTATACCTCCACACCGGGGAGCTGTTTTTT
TRBV7-8	-	TRBJ2-7	many	CASSPPGGITELSQQYF	TGTGCCAGCAGCCCACCGGGGGGCATCACAGAACTCAGCCAGCAGTACTTC
TRBV6-5	-	TRBJ2-7	few	CASSYGKSYEQYF	TGTGCCAGCAGTTACGGGAAGTCCTACGAGCAGTACTTC
TRBV18	TRBD1	TRBJ2-1	many	CASSPGTGGNEQFF	TGCGCCAGCAGCCCGGGGACAGGGGGTAATGAGCAGTTCTTC
TRBV20-1	TRBD2	TRBJ2-5	-	CSAREGSGILGQETQYF	TGCAGTGCTAGAGAAGGTAGCGGGATACTAGGGCAAGAGACCCAGTACTTC
TRBV4-2	-	TRBJ2-4	few	CASSQGAGLTKNIQYF	TGTGCCAGCAGCCAAGGTGCGGGACTGACGAAAAACATTCAGTACTTC
TRBV12-3/TRBV12-4	TRBD1	TRBJ1-1	few	CASSPGGTGNPEAFF	TGTGCCAGCAGTCCCGGCGGGACAGGGAACCCTGAAGCTTTCTTT